Listed below are T cell receptor beta chains from one sample, sequenced in a study of T-cell memory formation after mild COVID-19. A single record per CDR3 protein comes from TCRdb applying MiXCR to the 5' RACE reads. The sample has about 310,000 distinct CDR3 sequences, approximately 19% seen once. Sequencing input: PBMCs or a T cell subset sorted from them (not recorded which). The source is a man aged 18 to 30 who had mild COVID-19 (a few samples of this study predate the infection). Cell type and time point are not known. Each CDR3 is given with its conserved first and last residue. The order of the fields is J gene, D gene, V gene, clone size, CDR3 protein, CDR3 DNA. A D gene is named only where the DNA matches it firmly. The size field is filled for only some rows; it gives once, few, many or a size class.

>TRBJ1-1|NA|TRBV10-3|few
CAISENTEAFF
TGTGCCATCAGTGAGAACACTGAAGCTTTCTTT
>TRBJ2-1|TRBD1|TRBV20-1|NA
CAGTGPYNEQFF
TGCGCCGGGACAGGGCCCTACAATGAGCAGTTCTTC
>TRBJ2-7|TRBD1|TRBV14|NA
CASSQLGQGWRYEQYF
TGTGCCAGCAGCCAACTGGGACAGGGCTGGAGGTACGAGCAGTACTTC
>TRBJ1-4|NA|TRBV5-1|NA
CASTLPLRRDEKLFF
TGCGCCAGCACGTTGCCCCTTCGTCGGGATGAAAAACTGTTTTTT
>TRBJ2-5|NA|TRBV2|NA
CASGRGTQYF
TGTGCCAGCGGGCGGGGGACCCAGTACTTC
>TRBJ2-3|TRBD2|TRBV3-1|NA
CASSQLERDRTDTQYF
TGTGCCAGCAGCCAACTAGAGCGGGACCGCACAGATACGCAGTATTTT
>TRBJ2-3|NA|TRBV10-3|NA
CAIGGAGGDTQYF
TGTGCCATCGGCGGGGCCGGAGGAGATACGCAGTATTTT
>TRBJ2-3|TRBD2|TRBV13|NA
CASSLGLSGGATDTQYF
TGTGCCAGCAGCTTAGGCTTAAGCGGGGGAGCCACAGATACGCAGTATTTT
>TRBJ2-5|TRBD2|TRBV5-1|few
CASSRLAGGQTQYF
TGCGCCAGCAGCCGACTAGCGGGGGGCCAGACCCAGTACTTC
>TRBJ1-2|NA|TRBV18|NA
CASSPDINYGYTF
TGTGCCAGCTCCCCCGACATAAACTATGGCTACACCTTC
>TRBJ2-3|NA|TRBV7-9|NA
CASSDEGWTRSTDTQYF
TGTGCCAGCAGCGATGAAGGGTGGACGCGGAGCACAGATACGCAGTATTTT
>TRBJ2-1|NA|TRBV24-1|few
CATSGISGTEQFF
TGTGCCACCAGTGGTATAAGCGGCACTGAGCAGTTCTTC
>TRBJ1-1|NA|TRBV4-2|few
CASSQASGLVTEAFF
TGTGCCAGCAGCCAAGCTTCAGGGTTGGTCACTGAAGCTTTCTTT